The T cell receptor beta chain described here comes from a study of T cell responses to AZD1222 COVID-19 vaccine. Libraries were prepared by immunoSEQ multiplex PCR; TCRdb keeps only in-frame clonotypes and omits some of them. The sample holds fewer than 120,000 clones, roughly 89% seen once. Germline V gene sequence: CDR1 MNHEY, CDR2 SVGEGT. V lost 6 bases, J lost 0 bases, and 14 bases lay in between. CDR3 length: 15 amino acids. Broader study findings: Repertoires were collected only later (after the peak T cell response had occurred).

As to this clone: Its antigen is not identified.

The specimen comprised peripheral blood, sampled 28 days after the second AZD1222 dose. This sequence was found in an adult who received the AZD1222 COVID-19 vaccine. This chain connects TRBV6-2 or TRBV6-3 to TRBJ1-2; D call uncertain. CDR3 residues: CASSPTVWTNYGYTF. CDR3 nucleotide sequence: TGTGCCAGCAGCCCGACGGTTTGGACTAACTATGGCTACACCTTC.